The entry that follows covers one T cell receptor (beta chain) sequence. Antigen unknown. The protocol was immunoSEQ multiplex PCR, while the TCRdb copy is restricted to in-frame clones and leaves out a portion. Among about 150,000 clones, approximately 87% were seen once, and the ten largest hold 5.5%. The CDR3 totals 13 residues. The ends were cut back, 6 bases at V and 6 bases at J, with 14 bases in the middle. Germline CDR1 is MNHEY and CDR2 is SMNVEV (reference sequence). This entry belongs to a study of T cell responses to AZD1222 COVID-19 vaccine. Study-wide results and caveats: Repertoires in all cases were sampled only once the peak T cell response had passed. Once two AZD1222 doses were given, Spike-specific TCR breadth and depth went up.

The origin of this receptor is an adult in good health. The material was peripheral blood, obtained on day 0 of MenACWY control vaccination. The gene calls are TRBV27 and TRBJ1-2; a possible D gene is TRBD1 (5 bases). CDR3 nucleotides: TGTGCCAGCAGCTTCCTGGCAGGGAATGGCTACACCTTC. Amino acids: CASSFLAGNGYTF.